This T cell receptor (beta chain) originates from a study of spatial heterogeneity in lung cancer. Looking at the study overall: Detection consistently captured more beta-chain sequences than alpha-chain sequences. Study-wide results and limits: Alpha and beta chain coverage of tumor T cells was estimated at about 6.5% and 14%, respectively. Expanded alpha and beta TCR counts within tumors tracked tumor mutation counts.

Every TCR cDNA molecule bore a unique molecular identifier. TCRdb re-called the 5' RACE reads with MiXCR, one entry per CDR3 protein. The sample holds under 11,000 distinct CDR3 sequences, 12% seen once. CDR1 SNHLY and CDR2 FYNNEI come from the germline V gene. With 8 bases removed from V and 5 bases from J, the gap between germline ends came to 12 bases. CDR3 length: 12 amino acids. Time point meaning: sample taken at primary tumor resection. Many counts were recorded for this clonotype. The antigen is undetermined. The gene calls are TRBV2 and TRBJ2-5; the D gene is possibly TRBD1 (6 bases). This specimen consisted of lung tumor tissue, obtained at surgery. The TCR sequence derives from a female donor with early-stage non-small cell lung cancer. CDR3 sequence reads: CASLQGGETQYF. CDR3 bases: TGTGCCAGCCTACAGGGCGGGGAGACCCAGTACTTC.